This TCR beta chain appears in the sequencing data of a study of cytomegalovirus exposure and HLA in healthy donors. This CDR3 region has 15 residues. Germline V lookup: CDR1 SSHAT, CDR2 FNYEAQ (reference sequence). On this clone: The junction departs from germline at one end; a sequencing error may be responsible.

PCR employed 60 Vbeta and 13 Jbeta primers. Using immunoSEQ multiplex PCR, the repertoire was profiled, and TCRdb retains in-frame clones only, with some absent. The top ten hold 7% to 9.5% of the sample, which has around 68,000 clones, about three quarters seen once. The receptor was derived from a woman in her thirties in good health and CMV-seropositive. Sequencing input: PBMCs. This chain uses TRBV7-7 with TRBJ2-5; 11 bases align to TRBD2. The CDR3 reads CASSLAGGPSETQYF. CDR3 nucleotide sequence: TGTGCTAGCAGCTTAGCGGGAGGGCCCTCGGAGACCCAGTACTTC.